A selection of T cell receptor beta chains follows, all from one sample in a study of beta chain features in type 1 diabetes. Measured with immunoSEQ multiplex PCR; TCRdb has only the in-frame clones, and not every one. The repertoire includes a few hundred thousand clones, 16% of them detected once, and 0.07% to 0.095% sits in the top ten. Sample: naive CD4+ T cells from blood. The source of these receptors is a man aged 25-45 years with type 1 diabetes. Each CDR3 is given with its conserved first and last residue. A D gene is named only where the DNA matches it firmly. Size is stated for part of the rows, as once, few or many counts, or as a class when the clone is expanded.

j_call d_call clone_size cdr3_length v_call cdr3_nt cdr3_aa
TRBJ2-2 . . 15 TRBV2 TGTGCCAGCAGTGAAGCGGGAGTGTGGACCGGGGAGCTGTTTTTT CASSEAGVWTGELFF
TRBJ2-1 . few 15 TRBV4-2 TGTGCCAGCAGCCAAGGGGAGCGGTGGCGGGATGAGCAGTTCTTC CASSQGERWRDEQFF
TRBJ1-1 . . 14 TRBV5-1 TGCGCCAGCAGCTTGACAGGAGAGAACACTGAAGCTTTCTTT CASSLTGENTEAFF
TRBJ2-1 . . 12 TRBV14 TGTGCCAGCAGCCAAATGGGTTATGAGCAGTTCTTC CASSQMGYEQFF
TRBJ1-1 . . 14 TRBV9 TGTGCCAGCAGCGTTGCAGGGATGAACACTGAAGCTTTCTTT CASSVAGMNTEAFF
TRBJ1-5 . . 16 TRBV14 TGTGCCAGCAGCCAGGTACGAGAATATAGCAATCAGCCCCAGCATTTT CASSQVREYSNQPQHF
TRBJ2-7 . . 11 TRBV9 TGTGCCAGCAGCGCTTACTACGAGCAGTACTTC CASSAYYEQYF
TRBJ2-5 . few 14 TRBV7-8 TGTGCCAGCAGCTTACAACTAGCTGAAGAGACCCAGTACTTC CASSLQLAEETQYF
TRBJ1-4 . . 12 TRBV30 TGTGCCTGGATATGGTGGCGAAGAGCTGATTTTTTT CAWIWWRRADFF
TRBJ2-2 . . 15 TRBV7-3 TGTGCCAGCAGCTCCCCGGGCAGAAACACCGGGGAGCTGTTTTTT CASSSPGRNTGELFF
TRBJ2-7 . . 13 TRBV9 TGTGCCAGCAGCAAGGACTTAACCTACGAGCAGTACTTC CASSKDLTYEQYF
TRBJ1-1 . . 14 TRBV7-2 TGTGCCAGCAGCATACAGGGAATGAACACTGAAGCTTTCTTT CASSIQGMNTEAFF
TRBJ2-5 . few 15 TRBV9 TGTGCCAGCAGCGTAGAGAGGGCAGGGGGGGAGACCCAGTACTTC CASSVERAGGETQYF
TRBJ1-4 TRBD1 . 15 TRBV15 TGTGCCACCAGCAGAGGAACAGGGGGAGGTGAAAAACTGTTTTTT CATSRGTGGGEKLFF
TRBJ2-7 . . 15 TRBV5-6 TGTGCCAGCAGCCAGAGGACGGGTTTCTCCTACGAGCAGTACTTC CASSQRTGFSYEQYF
TRBJ1-5 . once 13 TRBV30 TGTGCCTGGAGTGTACGGCACAATCAGCCCCAGCATTTT CAWSVRHNQPQHF
TRBJ2-3 TRBD1 . 15 TRBV27 TGTGCCAGCATCGCCCGGGACAGACGCACAGATACGCAGTATTTT CASIARDRRTDTQYF
TRBJ1-4 . . 14 TRBV29-1 TGCAGCGTTCGACAGCCGAATGCTAATGAAAAACTGTTTTTT CSVRQPNANEKLFF
TRBJ1-5 . . 13 TRBV29-1 TGCAGCGTTGAACCCGGGCTTAATCAGCCCCAGCATTTT CSVEPGLNQPQHF
TRBJ2-1 . . 13 TRBV7-2 TGTGCCAGCAGCTTAGTTGAGCTAAGTGAGCAGTTCTTC CASSLVELSEQFF
TRBJ2-1 TRBD2 . 15 TRBV30 TGTGCCTACTCCGGGACTAGCGGGAGCGCCGGTGAGCAGTTCTTC CAYSGTSGSAGEQFF
TRBJ2-7 . few 14 TRBV7-8 TGTGCCAGCAGCCTCCCGGGCGGATTCTACGAGCAGTACTTC CASSLPGGFYEQYF
TRBJ2-1 TRBD2 . 17 TRBV9 TGTGCCAGCAGCCCACAACGCGGGACTAGCGGGAGTAATGAGCAGTTCTTC CASSPQRGTSGSNEQFF
TRBJ2-7 . . 11 TRBV29-1 TGCAGCGTTTTAACAGGGACGACGGCGTACTTC CSVLTGTTAYF
TRBJ2-3 . . 13 TRBV18 TGTGCCAGCTCACCACCGACTAGGCATACGCAGTATTTT CASSPPTRHTQYF
TRBJ1-5 . few 9 TRBV20-1 TGCAGTGCTAGGGGGCCCCAGCATTTT CSARGPQHF
TRBJ1-4 . . 14 TRBV9 TGTGCCAGCAGCGTCACAGGTACAAATGAAAAACTGTTTTTT CASSVTGTNEKLFF
TRBJ2-1 TRBD2 . 16 TRBV9 TGTGCCAGCAGCTCCCGAGCGGGAGGCTCCTACAATGAGCAGTTCTTC CASSSRAGGSYNEQFF
TRBJ2-3 . . 15 TRBV5-4 TGTGCCAGCAGCTTGTGGGGCGGAGCCACAGATACGCAGTATTTT CASSLWGGATDTQYF
TRBJ2-3 . . 12 TRBV4-3 TGCGCCAGCAGCCAATGGCGGGATACGCAGTATTTT CASSQWRDTQYF
TRBJ1-1 TRBD1 few 14 TRBV18 TGTGCCAGCTCACCCGGACAGGCTGGGACTGAAGCTTTCTTT CASSPGQAGTEAFF
TRBJ2-1 TRBD2 . 16 TRBV19 TGTGCCAGTAGTTCCCGGACTAGCCGGACCTACAATGAGCAGTTCTTC CASSSRTSRTYNEQFF
TRBJ2-7 . few 13 TRBV5-1 TGCGCCAGCAGCTTCGAGCTAAGCTACGAGCAGTACTTC CASSFELSYEQYF
TRBJ2-5 TRBD2 . 17 TRBV14 TGTGCCAGCAGCCAAGATGTTCCGGGAGGGCCGGGAGAGACCCAGTACTTC CASSQDVPGGPGETQYF
TRBJ2-1 TRBD2 few 16 TRBV4-1 TGCGCCAGCAGCCAAGCAGGGACTAGCGGTTACAATGAGCAGTTCTTC CASSQAGTSGYNEQFF
TRBJ2-4 . few 11 TRBV20-1 TGCAGTGCGACTGCTTCGGGCCTTCGAGGCTTC CSATASGLRGF
TRBJ2-7 TRBD1 few 15 TRBV25-1 TGTGCCAGCAGTGACCCGGGACAGGCCCTCTACGAGCAGTACTTC CASSDPGQALYEQYF
TRBJ2-5 . . 14 TRBV5-1 TGCGCCAGCAGCTTGGGACTAGTCCAAGAGACCCAGTACTTC CASSLGLVQETQYF
TRBJ2-7 . . 14 TRBV10-1 TGCGCCAGCAGGTCTAGCAGTTCATCCTACGAGCAGTACTTC CASRSSSSSYEQYF
TRBJ2-7 TRBD1 . 9 TRBV20-1 TGCAGGGCAAAGGGACAGCCTAACTTC CRAKGQPNF
TRBJ2-5 TRBD1 few 15 TRBV5-4 TGTGCCAGCAGCTCGCCGGGACAGGGCCAAGAGACCCAGTACTTC CASSSPGQGQETQYF
TRBJ1-3 TRBD1 few 15 TRBV25-1 TGTGCCAGCAGTGAATCCCCAGGGGGCGGAAACACCATATATTTT CASSESPGGGNTIYF
TRBJ2-1 TRBD2 few 22 TRBV23-1 TGCGCCAGCAGAAACAGGGTGCCACAGCGGGAGAATTGGGCCGGGTCCTACAATGAGCAGTTCTTC CASRNRVPQRENWAGSYNEQFF
TRBJ2-1 . . 10 TRBV20-1 TGCAGTGCCCAGAGGGATGAGCAGTTCTTC CSAQRDEQFF
TRBJ2-6 . few 15 TRBV28 TGTGCCAGCAGACTCGGATCCTCTGGGGCCAACGTCCTGACTTTC CASRLGSSGANVLTF
TRBJ1-3 . . 13 TRBV29-1 TGCAGCGTTGAAGCGGCAGGGAGAAACACCATATATTTT CSVEAAGRNTIYF
TRBJ2-7 TRBD2 . 12 TRBV7-2 TGTGCCAGCAGCTTCGACACGCGGGAGGGGTACTTC CASSFDTREGYF
TRBJ2-3 TRBD1 few 16 TRBV29-1 TGCAGCGCCCCGACAGGGCGACTTTCTAGGTCAGATACGCAGTATTTT CSAPTGRLSRSDTQYF
TRBJ2-1 TRBD2 few 18 TRBV4-3 TGCGCCAGCAGCCAAGCCGAATACGCGGGAGGGCTATACAATGAGCAGTTCTTC CASSQAEYAGGLYNEQFF
TRBJ2-1 TRBD2 . 16 TRBV5-1 TGCGCCAGCAGCAGCACCGGGACTAGCAGTTACAATGAGCAGTTCTTC CASSSTGTSSYNEQFF
TRBJ2-1 TRBD2 . 16 TRBV4-2 TGTGCCAGCAGCCCACTCGGGACTAGCAATCACAATGAGCAGTTCTTC CASSPLGTSNHNEQFF
TRBJ2-3 TRBD2 few 13 TRBV25-1 TGTGCCAGCAAGGCTAGCGGAGGGGATACGCAGTATTTT CASKASGGDTQYF
TRBJ2-3 . few 14 TRBV5-1 TGCGCCAGCAGCGCCCAGGGATACACAGATACGCAGTATTTT CASSAQGYTDTQYF
TRBJ2-7 TRBD1 . 15 TRBV7-9 TGTGCCAGCAGCCCAATCCAGGGGGCACGGTACGAGCAGTACTTC CASSPIQGARYEQYF
TRBJ2-1 TRBD2 . 16 TRBV4-1 TGCGCCAGCAGCGAACTAAAGCGGGAGATCTACAATGAGCAGTTCTTC CASSELKREIYNEQFF
TRBJ1-1 TRBD1 . 15 TRBV7-9 TGTGCCAGCAGCTTATTTGGGACAGCGAACACTGAAGCTTTCTTT CASSLFGTANTEAFF
TRBJ2-2 TRBD1 . 14 TRBV7-2 TGTGCCAGCAGCCCCGGGACAGCCACCGGGGAGCTGTTTTTT CASSPGTATGELFF